This T cell receptor (delta chain) derives from a study of gamma-delta chains in newborns, infants, children. Background on the study: Microbial exposure reportedly drives polyclonal innate γδ T cell expansion after birth.

TCRdb applied CATT to the reads for clone calling. Of 7,000 to 9,500 delta-chain clones in the sample, roughly 1.5% were seen once. There are 18 residues in the CDR3. CDR1 is TSWWSYY and CDR2 is QGS in the germline V gene. The ends lost 9 bases at V and 8 bases at J; junction bases unmatched: 23. About this clone itself: In the same sample, other DNA sequences code for this CDR3.

This chain uses TRDV1 with TRDJ2; 8 positions agree with TRDD3. This sequence was found in a child who was a newborn, infant or young child, either healthy, febrile or measles-vaccinated (not recorded which). The sample comprised blood. CDR3 nucleotides: TGTGCTCTCGGGACGTCTGCTACGAAGGTGGGGGATGATGCACAACTCTTCTTT. Its protein product is CALGTSATKVGDDAQLFF.